This T cell receptor beta chain appears in the sequencing data of a study of blood T cell repertoires in COVID-19. Background on the study: The United States, Italy and Spain were the sources of the acute and convalescent COVID-19 samples. T cells, B-cell-depleted T cells, or PBMCs provided the cDNA or gDNA that served as material.

Authors' analysis steps: Scientists estimated how many nucleated cells there were by amplifying reference gene primers. The repertoire was sequenced with immunoSEQ multiplex PCR; TCRdb's copy has only in-frame clones and lacks some. The V and J calls and clone size were taken over from that table, and D and trimming were inferred from the DNA. The table includes roughly 240,000 clones, about 88% detected once. Germline lookup yields CDR1 LNHDA and CDR2 SQIVND (reference sequence). The CDR3 contains 13 residues. V was shortened by 5 bases and J by 8 bases, with 10 bases between the two germline ends. This chain uses TRBV19 with TRBJ1-6, with D unresolved. This receptor was identified in a man younger than 35 with active or convalescent COVID-19. Sequenced input: peripheral blood. CDR3 bases: TGTGCCAGTAGTCCCGGAGGAGATTCACCCCTCCACTTT. It encodes CASSPGGDSPLHF.